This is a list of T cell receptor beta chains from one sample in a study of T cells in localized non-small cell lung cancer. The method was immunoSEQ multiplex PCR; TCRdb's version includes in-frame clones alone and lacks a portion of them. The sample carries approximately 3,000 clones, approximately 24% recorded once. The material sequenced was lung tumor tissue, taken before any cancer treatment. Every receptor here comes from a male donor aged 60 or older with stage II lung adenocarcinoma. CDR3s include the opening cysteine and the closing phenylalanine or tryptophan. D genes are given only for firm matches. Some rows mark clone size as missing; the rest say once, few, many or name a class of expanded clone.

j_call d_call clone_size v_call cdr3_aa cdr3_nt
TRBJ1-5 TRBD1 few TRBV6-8 CASRRQGNSNQPQHF TGTGCCAGCAGACGACAGGGGAATAGCAATCAGCCCCAGCATTTT
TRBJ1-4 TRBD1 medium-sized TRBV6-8 CASSSSPTGVNEKLFF TGTGCCAGCAGTTCAAGCCCGACAGGGGTCAATGAAAAACTGTTTTTT
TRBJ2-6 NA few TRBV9 CASSELGANVLTF TGTGCCAGCAGTGAACTTGGGGCCAACGTCCTGACTTTC
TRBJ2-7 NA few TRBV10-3 CAISTGGDIRDEQYF TGTGCCATCAGTACGGGGGGCGACATTCGGGACGAGCAGTACTTC
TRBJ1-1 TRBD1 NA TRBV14 CASSPGTGTEAFF TGTGCCAGCAGCCCCGGGACAGGGACTGAAGCTTTCTTT
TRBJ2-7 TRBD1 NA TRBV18 CASSPSSRGSYEQYF TGTGCCAGCTCACCATCGAGCAGGGGGTCCTACGAGCAGTACTTC
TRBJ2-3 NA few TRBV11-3 CASSLTDFSTDTQYF TGTGCCAGCAGCTTGACGGATTTTAGCACAGATACGCAGTATTTT
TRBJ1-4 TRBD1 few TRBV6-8 CASRQGDEKLFF TGTGCCAGCAGACAGGGGGATGAAAAACTGTTTTTT
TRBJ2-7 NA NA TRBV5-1 CASSPLGVGSSYEQYF TGCGCCAGCAGCCCCCTTGGGGTGGGAAGTAGCTACGAGCAGTACTTC
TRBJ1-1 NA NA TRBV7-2 CASSLRQGIEAFF TGTGCCAGCAGCCTTAGGCAGGGGATTGAAGCTTTCTTT
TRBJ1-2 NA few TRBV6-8 CASSYPGTANTF TGTGCCAGCAGTTACCCGGGGACGGCTAACACCTTC
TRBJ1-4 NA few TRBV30 CAWRYKGRNEKLFF TGTGCCTGGAGGTACAAGGGCAGAAATGAAAAACTGTTTTTT
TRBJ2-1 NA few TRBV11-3 CASSPWGLGNDEQFF TGTGCCAGCAGCCCCTGGGGGCTGGGGAACGATGAGCAGTTCTTC
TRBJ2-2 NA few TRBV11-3 CASSLGQPNTGELFF TGTGCCAGCAGCCTGGGACAACCGAACACCGGGGAGCTGTTTTTT
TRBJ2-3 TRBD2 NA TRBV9 CASSVGLNTQYF TGTGCCAGCAGTGTGGGACTAAATACGCAGTATTTT
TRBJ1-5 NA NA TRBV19 CASNRAEGSNQPQHF TGTGCCAGCAACAGGGCTGAGGGTAGCAATCAGCCCCAGCATTTT
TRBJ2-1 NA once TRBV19 CASSIAGTGNNEQFF TGTGCCAGTAGTATTGCAGGGACGGGTAACAATGAGCAGTTCTTC
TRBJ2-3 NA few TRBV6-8 CASSLRDNTDTQYF TGTGCCAGCAGTCTCCGGGACAACACAGATACGCAGTATTTT
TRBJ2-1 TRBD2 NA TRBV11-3 CASSQLAGGGYEQFF TGTGCCAGCAGCCAACTAGCGGGGGGTGGGTATGAGCAGTTCTTC
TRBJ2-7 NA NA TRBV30 CASRRRGFTEQYF TGTGCCTCTCGGCGAAGGGGATTTACCGAGCAGTACTTC
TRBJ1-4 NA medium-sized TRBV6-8 CASRPGHAEEKLFF TGTGCCAGCAGGCCAGGACACGCGGAGGAAAAACTGTTTTTT
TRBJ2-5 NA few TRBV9 CARKQYQETQYF TGTGCCAGAAAACAGTATCAAGAGACCCAGTACTTC
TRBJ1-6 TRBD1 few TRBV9 CASSVLPTGNSPLHF TGTGCCAGCAGCGTCCTTCCGACAGGGAATTCACCCCTCCACTTT
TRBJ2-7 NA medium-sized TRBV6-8 CASSYRGRTRSYEQYF TGTGCCAGCAGTTACCGCGGCAGGACCCGATCCTACGAGCAGTACTTC
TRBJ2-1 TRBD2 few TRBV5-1 CASSLDPTGGYNEQFF TGCGCCAGCAGCTTGGACCCCACGGGAGGGTACAATGAGCAGTTCTTC
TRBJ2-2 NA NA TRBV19 CASSPTWGTGELFF TGTGCCAGTAGCCCAACCTGGGGCACCGGGGAGCTGTTTTTT
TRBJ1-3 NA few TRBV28 CASRDFSGFGNTIYF TGTGCCAGCAGGGACTTCAGCGGGTTTGGAAACACCATATATTTT
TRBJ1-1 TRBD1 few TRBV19 CASSSRQGSNTEAFF TGTGCCAGTAGTTCGCGACAGGGGAGCAACACTGAAGCTTTCTTT
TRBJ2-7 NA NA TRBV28 CASRTGFYEQYF TGTGCCAGCAGAACGGGGTTCTACGAGCAGTACTTC
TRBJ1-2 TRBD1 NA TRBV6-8 CASRRRDRGLSGYTF TGTGCCAGCAGGCGACGGGACAGGGGGCTTTCTGGCTACACCTTC
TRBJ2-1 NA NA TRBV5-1 CASSLSGSSSYNEQFF TGCGCCAGCAGCTTGAGCGGTTCCAGCTCCTACAATGAGCAGTTCTTC
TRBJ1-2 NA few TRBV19 CASSGRGAPPYGYTF TGTGCCAGTAGTGGGAGGGGGGCCCCGCCCTATGGCTACACCTTC
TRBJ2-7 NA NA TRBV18 CASSPTTQGGEQYF TGTGCCAGCTCACCAACGACCCAGGGTGGCGAGCAGTACTTC
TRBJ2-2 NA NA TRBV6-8 CASKLGGTGELFF TGTGCCAGCAAGTTGGGGGGCACCGGGGAGCTGTTTTTT
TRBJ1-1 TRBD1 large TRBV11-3 CASSLTGTGNTEAFF TGTGCCAGCAGCTTGACCGGGACAGGGAACACTGAAGCTTTCTTT
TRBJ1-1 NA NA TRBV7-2 CASSLALGAEAFF TGTGCCAGCAGCTTAGCGTTGGGGGCTGAAGCTTTCTTT
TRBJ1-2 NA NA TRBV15 CATSRDRLVDYGYTF TGTGCCACCAGCAGAGATCGTCTAGTGGACTATGGCTACACCTTC
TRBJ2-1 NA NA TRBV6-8 CASIQSLGLNEQFF TGTGCCAGCATCCAGTCCCTCGGGCTCAATGAGCAGTTCTTC
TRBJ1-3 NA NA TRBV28 CASSLGGSGNTIYF TGTGCCAGCAGTTTGGGGGGCTCTGGAAACACCATATATTTT
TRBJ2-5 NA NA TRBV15 CATSRDPGTETQYF TGTGCCACCAGCAGAGATCCTGGGACAGAGACCCAGTACTTC
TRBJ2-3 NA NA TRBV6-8 CASRANTDTQYF TGTGCCAGCAGAGCGAACACAGATACGCAGTATTTT
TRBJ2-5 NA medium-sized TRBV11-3 CASSPRASAQETQYF TGTGCCAGCAGCCCAAGGGCTAGCGCCCAAGAGACCCAGTACTTC
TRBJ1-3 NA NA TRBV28 CASSLWDAFTGNTIYF TGTGCCAGCAGTTTATGGGACGCCTTCACTGGAAACACCATATATTTT
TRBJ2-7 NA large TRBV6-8 CASKLEQGTYEQYF TGTGCCAGCAAACTGGAGCAGGGGACCTACGAGCAGTACTTC
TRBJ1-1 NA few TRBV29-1 CSVVGGLWTEAFF TGCAGCGTTGTCGGCGGTTTATGGACTGAAGCTTTCTTT
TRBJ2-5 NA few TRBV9 CASSSDSQETQYF TGTGCCAGCAGTTCGGATTCCCAAGAGACCCAGTACTTC
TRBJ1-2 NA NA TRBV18 CASSPGGVRGYGYTF TGTGCCAGCTCACCCGGAGGTGTCAGGGGCTATGGCTACACCTTC